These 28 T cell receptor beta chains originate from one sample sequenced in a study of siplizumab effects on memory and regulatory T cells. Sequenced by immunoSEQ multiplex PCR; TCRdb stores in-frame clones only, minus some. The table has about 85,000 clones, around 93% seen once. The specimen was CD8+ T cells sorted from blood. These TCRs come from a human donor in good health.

The CDR3 here is CASSLAPENIQYF. The DNA of the CDR3 is TGTGCCAGCAGCTTAGCCCCAGAAAACATTCAGTACTTC. The V gene is TRBV11-2, the J gene TRBJ2-4; D unresolved. V was shortened by 1 base and J by 5 bases, with 6 bases between the two germline ends. This CDR3 comprises 13 residues. Germline V CDR1 and CDR2: SGHAT, FQNNGV.

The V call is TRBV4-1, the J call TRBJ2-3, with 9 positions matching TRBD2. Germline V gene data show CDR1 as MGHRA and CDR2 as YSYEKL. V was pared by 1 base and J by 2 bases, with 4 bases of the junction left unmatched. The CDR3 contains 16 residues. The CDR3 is CASSQGTSGSTDTQYF. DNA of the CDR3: TGCGCCAGCAGCCAAGGTACTAGCGGGTCCACAGATACGCAGTATTTT.

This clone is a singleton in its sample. The CDR3 DNA sequence: TGTGCCAGCAGTTATAAGGAAGGTCCCTTTAACAATGAGCAGTTCTTC. The encoded protein is CASSYKEGPFNNEQFF. This chain connects TRBV6-9 to TRBJ2-1, with D uncertain. The CDR3 is 16 residues long. Germline V gene sequence: CDR1 MNHGY, CDR2 SVAAGI. Trimming removed 2 bases from V and 5 bases from J, with 16 bases in between.

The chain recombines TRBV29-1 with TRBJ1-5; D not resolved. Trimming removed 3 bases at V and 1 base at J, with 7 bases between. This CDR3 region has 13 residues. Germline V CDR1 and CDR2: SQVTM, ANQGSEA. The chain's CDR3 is CSVDLGSNQPQHF. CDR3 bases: TGCAGCGTTGATTTGGGCAGCAATCAGCCCCAGCATTTT.

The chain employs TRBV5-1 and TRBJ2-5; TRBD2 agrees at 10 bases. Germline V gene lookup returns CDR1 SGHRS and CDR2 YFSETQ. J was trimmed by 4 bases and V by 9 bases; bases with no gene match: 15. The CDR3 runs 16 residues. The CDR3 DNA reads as TGCGCCACAACTCCCGGGGAGCGGGAGGGCTCAGAGACCCAGTACTTC. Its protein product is CATTPGEREGSETQYF.

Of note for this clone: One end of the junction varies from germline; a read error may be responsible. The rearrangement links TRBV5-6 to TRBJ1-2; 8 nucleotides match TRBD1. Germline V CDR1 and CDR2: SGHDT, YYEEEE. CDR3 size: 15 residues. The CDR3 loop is CASSLRPDREGGLHF. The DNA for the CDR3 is TGTGCCAGCAGCTTGCGTCCGGACAGGGAGGGGGGCCTTCACTTC.

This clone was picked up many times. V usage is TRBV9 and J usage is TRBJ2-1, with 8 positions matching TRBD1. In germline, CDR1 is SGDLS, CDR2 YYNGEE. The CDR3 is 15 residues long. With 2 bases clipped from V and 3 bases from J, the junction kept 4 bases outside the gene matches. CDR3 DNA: TGTGCCAGCAGCGTTTCAGGGGGCTTCTACAATGAGCAGTTCTTC. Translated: CASSVSGGFYNEQFF.

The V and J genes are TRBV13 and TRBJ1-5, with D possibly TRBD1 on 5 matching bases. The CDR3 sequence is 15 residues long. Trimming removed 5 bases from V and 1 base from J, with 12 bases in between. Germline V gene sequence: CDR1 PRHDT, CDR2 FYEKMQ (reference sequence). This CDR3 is CASSKGQGSNQPQHF. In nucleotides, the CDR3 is TGTGCCAGCAGCAAAGGTCAGGGCAGCAATCAGCCCCAGCATTTT.

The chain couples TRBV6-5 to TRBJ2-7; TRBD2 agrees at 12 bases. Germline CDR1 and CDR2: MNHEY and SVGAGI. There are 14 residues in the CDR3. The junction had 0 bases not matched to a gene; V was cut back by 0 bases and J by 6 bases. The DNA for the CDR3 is TGTGCCAGCAGTTACTCGACTAGCGGGAGCGAGCAGTACTTC. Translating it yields CASSYSTSGSEQYF.

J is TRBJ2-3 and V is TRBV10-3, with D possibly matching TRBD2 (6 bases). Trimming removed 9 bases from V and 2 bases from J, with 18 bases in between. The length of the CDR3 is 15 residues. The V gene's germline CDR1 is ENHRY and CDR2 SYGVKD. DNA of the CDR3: TGTGCCATAGTAGCCTCGGGACTCAACACAGATACGCAGTATTTT. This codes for CAIVASGLNTDTQYF.

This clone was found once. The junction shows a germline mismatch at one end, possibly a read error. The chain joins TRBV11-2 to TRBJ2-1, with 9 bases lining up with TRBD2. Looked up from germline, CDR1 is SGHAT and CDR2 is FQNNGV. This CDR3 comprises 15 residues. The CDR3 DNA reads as TGTGCCAGCAGATTTAGCGGGAGCTCCTACAGTGAGCAGTTCTTC. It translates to CASRFSGSSYSEQFF.

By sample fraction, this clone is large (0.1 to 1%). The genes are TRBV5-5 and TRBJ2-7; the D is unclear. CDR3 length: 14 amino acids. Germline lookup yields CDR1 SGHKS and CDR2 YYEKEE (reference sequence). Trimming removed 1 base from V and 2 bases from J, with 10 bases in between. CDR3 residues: CASSLTPGTYEQYF. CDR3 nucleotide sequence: TGTGCCAGCAGCTTGACCCCTGGGACCTACGAGCAGTACTTC.

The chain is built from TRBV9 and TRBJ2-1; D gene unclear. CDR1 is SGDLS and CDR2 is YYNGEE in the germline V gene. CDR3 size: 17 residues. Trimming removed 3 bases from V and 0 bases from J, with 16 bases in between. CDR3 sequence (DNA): TGTGCCAGCAGCGCCTGGTTGACTCAAAGCTCCTACAATGAGCAGTTCTTC. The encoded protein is CASSAWLTQSSYNEQFF.

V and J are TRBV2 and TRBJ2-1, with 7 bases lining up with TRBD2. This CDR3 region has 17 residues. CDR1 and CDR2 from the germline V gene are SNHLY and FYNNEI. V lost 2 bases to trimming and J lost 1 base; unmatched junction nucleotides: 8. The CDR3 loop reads CASSESKAGKSYNEQFF. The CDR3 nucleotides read TGTGCCAGCAGTGAATCGAAAGCGGGAAAATCCTACAATGAGCAGTTCTTC. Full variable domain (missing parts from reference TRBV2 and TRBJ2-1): EPEVTQTPSHQVTQMGQEVILRCVPISNHLYFYWYRQILGQKVEFLVSFYNNEISEKSEIFDDQFSVERPDGSNFTLKIRSTKLEDSAMYFCASSESKAGKSYNEQFFGPGTRLTVL.

CDR3 region: CSVEWFAGTGMREQYF. The CDR3, as DNA: TGCAGCGTTGAGTGGTTCGCCGGGACAGGGATGAGGGAGCAGTACTTC. V usage is TRBV29-1 and J usage is TRBJ2-7; 9 nucleotides agree with TRBD1. Per the germline V gene, CDR1 is SQVTM and CDR2 is ANQGSEA. V was clipped by 3 bases and J by 7 bases; unmatched bases: 16. The CDR3 extends over 16 amino acids.

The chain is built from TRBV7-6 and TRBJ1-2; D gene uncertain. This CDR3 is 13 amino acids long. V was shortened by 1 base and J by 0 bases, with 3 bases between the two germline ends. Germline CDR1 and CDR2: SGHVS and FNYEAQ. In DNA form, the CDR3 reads TGTGCCAGCAGCTTAGACCCTAACTATGGCTACACCTTC. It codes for CASSLDPNYGYTF.

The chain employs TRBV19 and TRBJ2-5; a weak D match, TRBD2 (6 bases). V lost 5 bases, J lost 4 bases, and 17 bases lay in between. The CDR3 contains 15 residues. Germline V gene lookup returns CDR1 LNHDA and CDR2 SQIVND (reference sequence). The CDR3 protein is CASSASFGGGETQYF. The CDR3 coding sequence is TGTGCCAGTAGTGCCTCTTTCGGGGGAGGAGAGACCCAGTACTTC.

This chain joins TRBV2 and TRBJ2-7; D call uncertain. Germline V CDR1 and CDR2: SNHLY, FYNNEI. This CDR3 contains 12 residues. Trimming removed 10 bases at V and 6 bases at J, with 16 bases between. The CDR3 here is CATLDPHGEQYF. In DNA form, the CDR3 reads TGTGCCACCTTGGACCCTCACGGCGAGCAGTACTTC.

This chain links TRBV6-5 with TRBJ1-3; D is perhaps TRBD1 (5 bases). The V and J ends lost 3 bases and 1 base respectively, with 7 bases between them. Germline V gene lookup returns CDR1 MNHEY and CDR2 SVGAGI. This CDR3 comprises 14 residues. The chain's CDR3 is CASSYSGSGNTIYF. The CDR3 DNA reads TGTGCCAGCAGTTATTCAGGGTCTGGAAACACCATATATTTT.

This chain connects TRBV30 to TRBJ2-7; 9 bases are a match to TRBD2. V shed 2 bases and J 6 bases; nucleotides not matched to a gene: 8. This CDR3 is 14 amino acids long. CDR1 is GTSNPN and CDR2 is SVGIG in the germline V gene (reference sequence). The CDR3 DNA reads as TGTGCCTGGAGTAAGGGTAGCGGGAGTTCCGAGCAGTACTTC. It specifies CAWSKGSGSSEQYF.

CDR3 coding DNA: TGTGCCAGTAGTACGGCTAGCGGGTATTACAATGAGCAGTTCTTC. This translates into CASSTASGYYNEQFF. The gene calls are TRBV19 and TRBJ2-1; TRBD2 matches 8 bases. Germline assignment: CDR1 LNHDA and CDR2 SQIVND (reference sequence). With V trimmed by 4 bases and J by 4 bases, 6 bases remained unmatched. This CDR3 region has 15 residues.

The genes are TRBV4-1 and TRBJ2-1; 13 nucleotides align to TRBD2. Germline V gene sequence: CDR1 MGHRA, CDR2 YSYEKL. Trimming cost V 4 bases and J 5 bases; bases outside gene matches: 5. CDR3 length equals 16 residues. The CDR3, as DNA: TGCGCCAGCAGCCGCAGGACTAGCGGGAGTAACAATGAGCAGTTCTTC. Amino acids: CASSRRTSGSNNEQFF.

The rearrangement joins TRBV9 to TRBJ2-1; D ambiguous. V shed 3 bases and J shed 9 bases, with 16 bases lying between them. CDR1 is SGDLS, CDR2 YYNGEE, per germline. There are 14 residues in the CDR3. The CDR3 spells CASSAPGNPGEQFF. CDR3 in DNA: TGTGCCAGCAGCGCTCCAGGTAATCCGGGTGAGCAGTTCTTC.

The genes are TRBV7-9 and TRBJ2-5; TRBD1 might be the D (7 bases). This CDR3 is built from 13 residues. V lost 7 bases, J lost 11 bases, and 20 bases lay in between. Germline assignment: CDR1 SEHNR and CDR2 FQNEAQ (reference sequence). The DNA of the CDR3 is TGTGCCAGCATTGGAGGAGGGGGCAATGAGCAGTACTTC. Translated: CASIGGGGNEQYF.

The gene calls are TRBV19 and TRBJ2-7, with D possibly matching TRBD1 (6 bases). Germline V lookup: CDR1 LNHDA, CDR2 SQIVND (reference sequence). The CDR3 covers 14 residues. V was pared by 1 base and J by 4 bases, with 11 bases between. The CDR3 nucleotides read TGTGCCAGTAGTATAGGGGGGCGCGGGTACGAGCAGTACTTC. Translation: CASSIGGRGYEQYF.

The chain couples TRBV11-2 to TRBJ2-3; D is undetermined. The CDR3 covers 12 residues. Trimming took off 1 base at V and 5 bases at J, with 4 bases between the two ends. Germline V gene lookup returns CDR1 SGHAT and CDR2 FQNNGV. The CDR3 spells CASSLGVDTQYF. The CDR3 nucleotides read TGTGCCAGCAGCTTAGGGGTAGATACGCAGTATTTT.

DNA for the CDR3: TGCGCCAGCAGTGATACTTCCTACGAGCAGTACTTC. The encoded protein is CASSDTSYEQYF. The chain links TRBV10-1 to TRBJ2-7; no clear D gene. Trimming stripped 3 bases from V and 1 base from J, with 4 bases between. The CDR3 spans 12 residues. Looked up from germline, CDR1 is WNHNN and CDR2 is SYGVQD (reference sequence).

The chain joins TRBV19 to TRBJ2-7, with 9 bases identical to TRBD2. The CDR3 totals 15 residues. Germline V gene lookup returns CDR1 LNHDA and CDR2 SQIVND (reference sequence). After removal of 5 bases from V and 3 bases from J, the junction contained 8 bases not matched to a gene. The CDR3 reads CASSDWLAGLYEQYF. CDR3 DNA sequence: TGTGCCAGTAGTGATTGGCTAGCGGGACTCTACGAGCAGTACTTC. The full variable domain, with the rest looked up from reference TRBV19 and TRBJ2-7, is DGGITQSPKYLFRKEGQNVTLSCEQNLNHDAMYWYRQDPGQGLRLIYYSQIVNDFQKGDIAEGYSVSREKKESFPLTVTSAQKNPTAFYLCASSDWLAGLYEQYFGPGTRLTVT.